This T cell receptor beta chain was documented in a study of spatial heterogeneity in lung cancer. CDR1 is KGHSH, CDR2 LQKENI, per germline. This CDR3 is 11 amino acids long. Trimming pared 8 bases from V and 3 bases from J, leaving 4 bases between. TCRdb itself ran the 5' RACE reads through MiXCR, one entry per CDR3 protein. This table has some 45,000 distinct CDR3 sequences, 12% appearing once. Time point specified: sample taken at primary tumor resection. Whole RNA was taken from tumor, nontumor lung or frozen PBMC; it was then sequenced unsorted. The clonotype comes from a female donor with early-stage non-small cell lung cancer. The sample was PBMCs, taken at surgery. The chain has TRBV18 and TRBJ2-2; no reliable D call. The CDR3: CASADTGELFF. The CDR3 bases are TGTGCCAGCGCCGACACCGGGGAGCTGTTTTTT.